This is a list of T cell receptor beta chains from one sample in a study of blood T cell repertoires in COVID-19. Some clones are missing from TCRdb's copy, which holds only in-frame ones; the method was immunoSEQ multiplex PCR. The sample comprises some 320,000 clones, roughly 90% of which are singletons, and less than 4% rests with the top ten. Specimen: PBMCs or T cells enriched from blood (not recorded which). The receptors were sampled from a woman aged 25 to 39 who had been exposed to COVID-19. CDR3s include the opening cysteine and the closing phenylalanine or tryptophan. A D gene is named only where the DNA matches it firmly. Clone size is stated in some rows and not others, as once, few, many or a class when expanded.

TRBJ1-3 | TRBV13 | TRBD1 | NA | TGTGCCAGCAGCTTAAACAGGGGGCCCGGAAACACCATATATTTT | CASSLNRGPGNTIYF
TRBJ1-3 | TRBV28 | NA | NA | TGTGCCAGCAGCCACGGGGGAGGGGTCCCTGGAAACACCATATATTTT | CASSHGGGVPGNTIYF
TRBJ1-6 | TRBV7-2 | TRBD1 | NA | TGTGCCAGCAGCCCGCTGACAGGGAGCAATAATTCACCCCTCCACTTT | CASSPLTGSNNSPLHF
TRBJ2-7 | TRBV7-9 | TRBD1 | NA | TGTGCCAGCAGGCCTAGTGGGACAGGGAAGCAGTACGAGCAGTACTTC | CASRPSGTGKQYEQYF
TRBJ2-7 | TRBV4-2 | NA | NA | TGTGCCAGCAGCCAAGAGTCGGGGGTCTACGAGCAGTACTTC | CASSQESGVYEQYF
TRBJ2-7 | TRBV27 | NA | NA | TGTGCCAGCAGTTTATCGGGGGGAAGGTACGAGCAGTACTTC | CASSLSGGRYEQYF
TRBJ1-2 | TRBV4-1 | NA | NA | TGCGCCAGCAGCCAAGATTCCCCGGTCTATGGCTACACCTTC | CASSQDSPVYGYTF
TRBJ1-5 | TRBV4-3 | TRBD1 | NA | TGCGCCAGCAGCCTGGACAGGGGCCGCAATCAGCCCCAGCATTTT | CASSLDRGRNQPQHF
TRBJ1-1 | TRBV7-9 | NA | NA | TGTGCCAGCAGCTCCTTCTGGGCAGGGGTAAGTGGCACTGAAGCTTTCTTT | CASSSFWAGVSGTEAFF
TRBJ2-1 | TRBV27 | NA | NA | TGTGCCAGCACGGCTATCCGGAGCTCCTACAATGAGCAGTTCTTC | CASTAIRSSYNEQFF
TRBJ1-5 | TRBV6-1 | NA | NA | TGTGCCAGCAGTGAAGGACCCGGGTTAAGAGGTCAGCCCCAGCATTTT | CASSEGPGLRGQPQHF
TRBJ2-3 | TRBV5-1 | NA | NA | TGCGCCAGCAGCTTGGCCGAGCAGGGGTGGGGAACAGATACGCAGTATTTT | CASSLAEQGWGTDTQYF
TRBJ2-3 | TRBV7-9 | NA | NA | TGTGCCAGCAGCTTAGATTGGACTAGCACAGATACGCAGTATTTT | CASSLDWTSTDTQYF
TRBJ1-3 | TRBV6-5 | NA | NA | TGTGCCAGCAGCCCCCGGGTCTCTGGAAACACCATATATTTT | CASSPRVSGNTIYF
TRBJ1-2 | TRBV4-1 | NA | NA | TGCGCCAGCAGCCAAGATGTAGCGGGGGAGTCTAACTATGGCTACACCTTC | CASSQDVAGESNYGYTF
TRBJ1-5 | TRBV19 | NA | NA | TGTGCCAGTAGCATACAGGGCCGGCAGCCCCAGCATTTT | CASSIQGRQPQHF
TRBJ1-1 | TRBV19 | NA | NA | TGTGCCAGTAGTTGGGGGCCTGGGACTGAAGCTTTCTTT | CASSWGPGTEAFF
TRBJ1-1 | TRBV21-1 | NA | NA | TGTGCCAGCAGCCGTCCGGGGGCTTTCTTT | CASSRPGAFF
TRBJ1-4 | TRBV5-1 | NA | NA | TGCGCCAGCAGCGCAGGTTATTACTCCTCCCAAGGTGAAAAACTGTTTTTT | CASSAGYYSSQGEKLFF
TRBJ2-3 | TRBV7-9 | TRBD1 | few | TGTGCCAGCGGGGACAGATCCACAGATACGCAGTATTTT | CASGDRSTDTQYF
TRBJ1-3 | TRBV15 | NA | NA | TGTGCCACCAGCAGAGATAGAGGAAACACCATATATTTT | CATSRDRGNTIYF
TRBJ1-1 | TRBV19 | NA | NA | TGTGCCAGTACCACAGGATTAATGTCTGGGGGGATGATGAACACTGAAGCTTTCTTT | CASTTGLMSGGMMNTEAFF
TRBJ2-3 | TRBV24-1 | NA | NA | TGTGCCACCAGTGATTCTGTACGGGGAGATACGCAGTATTTT | CATSDSVRGDTQYF
TRBJ2-7 | TRBV3-1/TRBV3-2 | TRBD2 | NA | TGTGCCAGCAGCCCAGGGACTAAATACGAGCAGTACTTC | CASSPGTKYEQYF
TRBJ1-2 | TRBV9 | TRBD1 | NA | TGTGCCAGCAGCGACGGGACAGGGGGCCTACTCACTAACTATGGCTACACCTTC | CASSDGTGGLLTNYGYTF
TRBJ2-3 | TRBV4-2 | TRBD1 | NA | TGTGCCAGCAGCCAAGTGCCGGGACAGGGTAGGGCAGATACGCAGTATTTT | CASSQVPGQGRADTQYF
TRBJ2-2 | TRBV18 | NA | few | TGTGCCAGCTCACCCGTCCCCGTCCCGAACACCGGGGAGCTGTTTTTT | CASSPVPVPNTGELFF
TRBJ1-5 | TRBV4-1 | NA | once | TGCGCCAGCAGCCAAGATGGCAGGGGCAATCAGCCCCAGCATTTT | CASSQDGRGNQPQHF
TRBJ2-3 | TRBV28 | TRBD2 | NA | TGTGCCAGCAGTTCTCCGGTAGCGGGGGGGGGAGATACGCAGTATTTT | CASSSPVAGGGDTQYF
TRBJ2-3 | TRBV27 | NA | NA | TGTGCCAGCAGTCAGGAGGGGGGGGGCTATCCAGATACGCAGTATTTT | CASSQEGGGYPDTQYF
TRBJ2-1 | TRBV7-9 | NA | NA | TGTGCCAGCAGGAGGACAGTTTACAATGAGCAGTTCTTC | CASRRTVYNEQFF
TRBJ1-2 | TRBV30 | NA | NA | TGTGCCTGGAGCTCCGGGACTTCGTACTATGGCTACACCTTC | CAWSSGTSYYGYTF
TRBJ1-1 | TRBV3-1/TRBV3-2 | TRBD1 | NA | TGTGCCAGCAGCACACGACAGGGGGGGAACACTGAAGCTTTCTTT | CASSTRQGGNTEAFF
TRBJ1-2 | TRBV7-9 | NA | NA | TGTGCCAGCAGCTTAGCAGGGACCCCAAGGGGGTACACCTTC | CASSLAGTPRGYTF
TRBJ2-5 | TRBV5-4 | TRBD1 | few | TGTGCCAGCAGCTGGGACCGGGACAGGGGGGTTGAGACCCAGTACTTC | CASSWDRDRGVETQYF
TRBJ1-2 | TRBV7-9 | NA | NA | TGTGCCAGCAGCTTAAGTGCGGGGGCGGACTACACCTTC | CASSLSAGADYTF
TRBJ1-1 | TRBV7-9 | TRBD1 | NA | TGTGCCAGCGCGGGACAGGGCGACACTGAAGCTTTCTTT | CASAGQGDTEAFF
TRBJ2-1 | TRBV4-3 | TRBD2 | NA | TGCGCCAGCAGCCAAGGGCTAGCGGGGGATGGCGGTGAGCAGTTCTTC | CASSQGLAGDGGEQFF
TRBJ2-7 | TRBV4-2 | TRBD1 | NA | TGTGCCAGCAGCCCCCCTCGGGGACAGGGGCCCTCCTACGAGCAGTACTTC | CASSPPRGQGPSYEQYF
TRBJ1-1 | TRBV5-1 | NA | once | TGCGCCAGCAGCTTGCCGGACACCGTGAACACTGAAGCTTTCTTT | CASSLPDTVNTEAFF
TRBJ1-6 | TRBV14 | NA | NA | TGTGCCAGCAGCCCTCGGGCCTATAATTCACCCCTCCACTTT | CASSPRAYNSPLHF
TRBJ1-2 | TRBV7-2 | NA | NA | TGTGCCAGCAGCACGTCCGCGGGCTATGGCTACACCTTC | CASSTSAGYGYTF
TRBJ2-7 | TRBV10-3 | NA | NA | TGTGCCATCAGATCACAGGGCTACGAGCAGTACTTC | CAIRSQGYEQYF
TRBJ2-2 | TRBV7-9 | TRBD1 | NA | TGTGCCAGCAGCTTCGGACAGGGAAACACCGGGGAGCTGTTTTTT | CASSFGQGNTGELFF
TRBJ1-1 | TRBV4-2 | TRBD1 | NA | TGTGCCAGCAGCCCGACAGGGGACAACACTGAAGCTTTCTTT | CASSPTGDNTEAFF
TRBJ1-4 | TRBV6-1 | NA | NA | TGTGCCAGCAGTGAAAGCGGGGAGGAACTGTTTTTT | CASSESGEELFF
TRBJ2-5 | TRBV18 | NA | NA | TGTGCCAGCTCATCCGGAGGGGAAAAGACCCAGTACTTC | CASSSGGEKTQYF
TRBJ2-3 | TRBV7-3 | NA | few | TGTGCCAGCAGCGATCCGGGAACTCGCACAGATACGCAGTATTTT | CASSDPGTRTDTQYF
TRBJ1-6 | TRBV4-3 | NA | NA | TGCGCCAGCAGCCAAGACCGCACAGGGTCCTCACCCCTCCACTTT | CASSQDRTGSSPLHF